The T cell receptor (beta chain) under discussion was sequenced for a study of blood T cells in healthy people across ages. Combining a sample-barcoded 5' primer with a J-beta primer mix, a second PCR ran for roughly 6 to 11 cycles. TCRdb re-analysed the 5' RACE reads in MiXCR, keeping a single row per CDR3 protein. The sample holds 1,500,000 or so distinct CDR3 sequences; 55% to 75% are singletons and the top ten take roughly 6.3%. V lost 1 base, J lost 5 bases, and 0 bases lay in between. Germline CDR1 is SQVTM and CDR2 is ANQGSEA. There are 11 residues in the CDR3. The chain has TRBV29-1 and TRBJ2-6; D remains unclear. The origin of this receptor is a man aged 18 to 29 in good health. Sequenced sample: blood. The CDR3 bases are TGCAGCGTTGAAGGGGCCAACGTCCTGACTTTC. Protein sequence: CSVEGANVLTF.